Sequencing of this TCR beta chain was carried out in a study of blood T cell repertoires in COVID-19. Background on the study: T cells, B-cell-depleted T cells, or PBMCs provided the cDNA or gDNA that served as material.

Study processing details: By means of reference gene primer amplification, nucleated cell counts were estimated. The protocol was immunoSEQ multiplex PCR, while the TCRdb copy is restricted to in-frame clones and leaves out a portion. V, J and clone size are taken as reported in that table, and D and trimming were inferred from the DNA itself. The sample carries under 250,000 clones, around nine tenths recorded once. Trimming left V 1 base short and J 13 bases short, with 13 bases between. In germline, CDR1 is LNHDA, CDR2 SQIVND (reference sequence). CDR3 size: 12 residues. This chain links TRBV19 with TRBJ1-2; D gene unclear. Source material: peripheral blood. This clonotype was obtained from a man in his 60s who had recovered from COVID-19. The CDR3 loop is CASSIAGPRFTF. CDR3 DNA sequence: TGTGCCAGTAGTATAGCTGGGCCCAGGTTCACCTTC.